This T cell receptor (beta chain) comes out of a study of lymphopenia after photon versus proton radiotherapy. The assay was immunoSEQ multiplex PCR, and TCRdb's table has in-frame clones only and misses some. The repertoire holds about 22,000 clones, nearly 95% seen once, with over 9% in the top ten. The starting material was peripheral blood, obtained from a patient treated with proton-based radiotherapy. This clonotype was sampled from a woman between 65 and 79 years old with pancreatic cancer. Some clones in this sample may be carry-over from other donors' samples.

CDR3 nucleotides: TGTGCCAGCAGCATGATAAGCTCCTACAATGAGCAGTTCTTC. Residues: CASSMISSYNEQFF. The chain joins TRBV11-2 to TRBJ2-1; unclear D gene. Trimming took off 5 bases at V and 0 bases at J, with 8 bases between the two ends. The CDR3 spans 14 residues. Germline loops: CDR1 SGHAT, CDR2 FQNNGV.